The TCR beta chain described here comes from a study of T cells in narcolepsy. Overall study: Patients with NT1 or NT2 and healthy control donors were enrolled.

TCRdb's copy holds only in-frame clones and misses some; the assay was immunoSEQ multiplex PCR. The sample comprises 30,000 to 35,000 clones, 79% of which are singletons, and 3.8% rests with the top ten. The material sequenced was memory (CD45RA-) CD4+ T cells from blood. The receptor was derived from a human donor in good health.

The CDR3 DNA sequence: TGCGCCAGCAGTGAGTCTTATCGGGTCCCCATTCAGTACTTC. Protein product: CASSESYRVPIQYF. The chain links TRBV10-1 to TRBJ2-4; no firm D call. V lost 0 bases, J lost 9 bases, and 12 bases lay in between. CDR1 WNHNN and CDR2 SYGVQD come from the germline V gene (reference sequence). The length of the CDR3 is 14 residues.